The clone carrying this T cell receptor (beta chain) has only a few counts. Antigen: not known. This CDR3 has 16 amino acids. Germline-derived CDR1 and CDR2 are SGDLS and YYNGEE. Unmatched junction bases numbered 6, after V lost 4 bases and J lost 4 bases. The entry originates in a study of T cells after yellow fever vaccination. Points from the study as a whole: It was a weaker secondary response, yet one that peaked faster, at day 5 versus 15. Contaminating bulk clonotypes could be abundant in FACS-sorted repertoires. Once the booster was given, most primary-vaccination clones reappeared, at 95% to 98% for CD4 and roughly 91% for CD8.

TCRdb independently ran MiXCR on the 5' RACE reads; one entry per CDR3 protein. The profile shows about 240,000 distinct CDR3 sequences, 6.9% of them singletons. The J gene is TRBJ2-2, the V gene TRBV9, with 11 positions matching TRBD1. The sequence came from a man between 25 and 39 years old who received the YFV17D yellow fever vaccine. Sequences were derived from CD4+ T cells sorted from PBMCs, sampled 15 days after the yellow fever booster vaccination. The CDR3 sequence: CASSILGTGGTGELFF. As DNA, the CDR3 is TGTGCCAGCAGCATCCTTGGGACAGGGGGCACCGGGGAGCTGTTTTTT.